The 30 T cell receptor beta chains below were found in one sample sequenced in a study of identifying expanded T cells in peripheral blood. Some clones are missing from TCRdb's copy, which holds only in-frame ones; the method was immunoSEQ multiplex PCR. Here the sample spans 65,000 to 95,000 clones, 84% being singletons. The sequencing input was blood. Receptors were obtained from a person between 18 and 75 years old in good health.

This rearrangement joins TRBV11-2 to TRBJ2-1; D is possibly TRBD1 or TRBD2 (6 bases each). Per the germline V gene, CDR1 is SGHAT and CDR2 is FQNNGV. The CDR3 is 13 amino acids. Trimming shortened V by 5 bases and J by 11 bases, and 16 bases separated the two germline ends. CDR3 bases: TGTGCCAGCAGCCTCAATGGGGGGACAAAGCAGTTCTTC. The encoded protein is CASSLNGGTKQFF.

The rearrangement uses TRBV6-6 and TRBJ2-5, with a weak D call TRBD2 (6 bases). V lost 7 bases and J lost 1, with 13 bases in between. Germline V gives CDR1 MNHNY, CDR2 SVGAGI (reference sequence). The CDR3 has 14 residues. The CDR3: CASILSGAQETQYF. The CDR3, as DNA: TGTGCCAGCATCCTTAGCGGAGCCCAAGAGACCCAGTACTTC.

The chain recombines TRBV21-1 with TRBJ1-4. TRBV21-1 is tagged as a pseudogene. The CDR3 has 17 residues. The CDR3 spells CASSKELIWLSGEKLFF. Here the CDR3 DNA reads TGTGCCAGCAGCAAAGAATTAATTTGGCTCTCGGGAGAAAAACTGTTTTTT.

As to this clone: The sample has other DNA sequences that encode this CDR3 too. The chain recombines TRBV30 with TRBJ2-7; D may match TRBD1 or TRBD2 (6 bases each). The CDR3 contains 13 residues. In germline, CDR1 is GTSNPN, CDR2 SVGIG (reference sequence). V was clipped by 4 bases and J by 3 bases, with 13 bases between them. The CDR3 sequence: CAWMEGGRYEQYF. The CDR3 coding sequence is TGTGCCTGGATGGAAGGGGGGCGCTACGAGCAGTACTTC.

The J gene is TRBJ1-2, the V gene TRBV18, with TRBD1 matching 7 bases. The CDR3 has 14 amino acids. J gave up 6 bases and V 6 bases, and 10 bases lay outside the gene matches. Germline assignment: CDR1 KGHSH and CDR2 LQKENI. The CDR3 DNA is TGTGCCAGCTCGCCTAGACAGGGTTTGGATGGCTACACCTTC. Protein: CASSPRQGLDGYTF.

The chain joins TRBV7-9 to TRBJ1-4, with no clear D. The CDR3 is made up of 15 amino acids. Trimming cost V 2 bases and J 0 bases, with 7 bases left between them. The germline V gene has CDR1 SEHNR and CDR2 FQNEAQ (reference sequence). CDR3 nucleotide sequence: TGTGCCAGCAGCTTAAACAGTGCAACTAATGAAAAACTGTTTTTT. Translation: CASSLNSATNEKLFF. The whole variable domain, filled in from reference TRBV7-9 and TRBJ1-4, reads DTGVSQNPRHKITKRGQNVTFRCDPISEHNRLYWYRQTLGQGPEFLTYFQNEAQLEKSRLLSDRFSAERPKGSFSTLEIQRTEQGDSAMYLCASSLNSATNEKLFFGSGTQLSVL.

Remarks on this clone: Other DNA sequences in this specimen translate into the identical CDR3. The chain employs TRBV10-3 and TRBJ2-1, with D uncertain. Germline CDR1 is ENHRY and CDR2 is SYGVKD. This CDR3 region has 11 residues. V was shortened by 0 bases and J by 8 bases, with 2 bases between the two germline ends. The CDR3 spells CAISESYEQFF. The CDR3 bases are TGTGCCATCAGTGAGTCGTATGAGCAGTTCTTC.

This sequence joins TRBV5-1 and TRBJ1-4, with D uncertain. The germline V gene encodes CDR1 SGHRS and CDR2 YFSETQ. V lost 1 base, J lost 8 bases, and 9 bases lay in between. The CDR3 is made up of 13 amino acids. The CDR3 is CASSLRRGEKLFF. In DNA form, the CDR3 reads TGCGCCAGCAGCTTGAGACGTGGGGAAAAACTGTTTTTT.

This chain uses TRBV5-4 with TRBJ2-1; 14 bases fit TRBD2. This CDR3 has 15 amino acids. Germline-derived CDR1 and CDR2 are SGHNT and YYREEE (reference sequence). V shed 4 bases, J shed 8 bases, and the junction held 5 bases outside the gene matches. The CDR3 DNA reads as TGTGCCAGCAGCCCGGGACTAGCGGGAGTTCATGAGCAGTTCTTC. As protein: CASSPGLAGVHEQFF.

The rearrangement links TRBV10-3 to TRBJ1-2; 8 nucleotides match TRBD1. V shed 6 bases, J shed 6 bases, and the junction held 15 bases outside the gene matches. This CDR3 region has 16 residues. Germline V gives CDR1 ENHRY, CDR2 SYGVKD. CDR3 nucleotide sequence: TGTGCCATCAGGGATAGGACAGGGTTAAACATGGATGGCTACACCTTC. Protein: CAIRDRTGLNMDGYTF.

This clone is labeled as medium-sized. V gene TRBV4-3 combines with J gene TRBJ2-7; D is undetermined. Deletions cut 0 bases from V and 0 bases from J, with 12 bases between. The CDR3 sequence is 16 residues long. The germline CDR1 and CDR2 sequences are LGHNA and YSLEER. CDR3 in amino acids: CASSQDTPGSSYEQYF. In DNA, the CDR3 is TGCGCCAGCAGCCAAGATACTCCGGGCTCCTCCTACGAGCAGTACTTC.

Only one count was recorded for this clone. The chain couples TRBV18 to TRBJ2-7, with 8 bases identical to TRBD1. CDR3 size: 15 residues. The germline CDR1 and CDR2 sequences are KGHSH and LQKENI. V gave up 4 bases and J gave up 9 bases; unmatched junction bases: 14. The CDR3 nucleotides are TGTGCCAGCTCACAATCTCATACCGGAGGGACAGGGCAGTACTTC. This encodes CASSQSHTGGTGQYF.

The chain joins TRBV7-2 to TRBJ2-7; D ambiguous. Germline V gives CDR1 SGHTA, CDR2 FQGNSA. The V and J ends lost 6 bases and 3 bases respectively, with 9 bases between them. The CDR3 length is 12 residues. The CDR3 loop is CASRLNSYEQYF. Written as DNA, the CDR3 is TGTGCCAGCAGATTAAACAGCTACGAGCAGTACTTC.

The chain carries TRBV11-2 and TRBJ2-5; D possibly corresponds to TRBD1 (5 bases). V lost 0 bases to trimming and J lost 5 bases, with 10 bases between them. Germline V gene sequence: CDR1 SGHAT, CDR2 FQNNGV. The CDR3 has 14 residues. The CDR3 protein is CASSLEMGRETQYF. The DNA for the CDR3 is TGTGCCAGCAGCTTAGAGATGGGGCGGGAGACCCAGTACTTC.

In nucleotides, the CDR3 is TGCGCCAGCAGCTGGGGCGCCGGGACAATGGACGAGCAGTACTTC. This encodes CASSWGAGTMDEQYF. This rearrangement joins TRBV5-1 to TRBJ2-7, with D possibly matching TRBD1 (6 bases). CDR3 length equals 15 residues. The germline V gene encodes CDR1 SGHRS and CDR2 YFSETQ. V gave up 3 bases and J gave up 5 bases, with 18 bases separating them.

The chain has TRBV6-1 and TRBJ1-2, with D possibly being TRBD1 (5 bases). CDR3 length: 14 residues. Germline-derived CDR1 and CDR2 are MNHNS and SASEGT. Trimming removed 6 bases from V and 7 bases from J, with 18 bases in between. The CDR3 protein is CASSFSRGQGGYTF. The CDR3 DNA reads TGTGCCAGCAGCTTTTCTCGGGGCCAGGGTGGCTACACCTTC.

The chain recombines TRBV29-1 with TRBJ2-5; TRBD2 might be the D (6 bases). CDR1 and CDR2 (germline): SQVTM, ANQGSEA. The CDR3 length is 15 residues. The V end lost 3 bases, the J end lost 4 bases, and 18 bases lay between the germline ends. The CDR3 protein is CSVEGTPGVGETQYF. The CDR3 DNA follows: TGCAGCGTTGAGGGGACGCCGGGGGTCGGAGAGACCCAGTACTTC.

The gene calls are TRBV6-5 and TRBJ2-1, with 9 bases fitting TRBD2. V lost 5 bases, J lost 5 bases, and 7 bases stayed unmatched. The CDR3 loop spans 15 amino acids. Germline CDR1 is MNHEY and CDR2 is SVGAGI. The CDR3 reads CASSASGTRDNEQFF. The CDR3 nucleotides are TGTGCCAGCAGTGCTAGCGGGACTCGGGACAATGAGCAGTTCTTC.

This chain joins TRBV5-6 and TRBJ1-5; D remains unclear. V was shortened by 0 bases and J by 3 bases, with 10 bases between the two germline ends. Germline CDR1 is SGHDT and CDR2 is YYEEEE. The CDR3 loop spans 15 amino acids. CDR3 nucleotide sequence: TGTGCCAGCAGCTTGGCCGCCCACCTCAATCAGCCCCAGCATTTT. This encodes CASSLAAHLNQPQHF.

The chain recombines TRBV19 with TRBJ1-5, with 7 bases matching TRBD1. The CDR3 has 13 residues. Germline CDR1 and CDR2: LNHDA and SQIVND (reference sequence). J lost 7 bases, V lost 4 bases, and 4 bases had no gene match. The CDR3 nucleotides are TGTGCCAGTAGTAGCACAGGGGAGCAGCCCCAGCATTTT. Its protein is CASSSTGEQPQHF.

The chain uses TRBV29-1 and TRBJ2-3; no definite D call. Trimming cost V 7 bases and J 4 bases, with 15 bases left between them. Per the germline V gene, CDR1 is SQVTM and CDR2 is ANQGSEA. The CDR3 runs to 13 residues. The CDR3 nucleotides are TGCAGCGGGATTACAGCGCGAGCAGATACGCAGTATTTT. Amino acid sequence: CSGITARADTQYF.

The genes are TRBV2 and TRBJ1-5; no definite D call. The germline gives CDR1 SNHLY, CDR2 FYNNEI. Deletions cut 5 bases from V and 4 bases from J, with 15 bases between. This CDR3 spans 15 amino acids. In DNA, the CDR3 is TGTGCCAGCAGTCACCGGGCCACAACGAATCAGCCCCAGCATTTT. It encodes CASSHRATTNQPQHF.

This chain joins TRBV5-4 and TRBJ2-7, with TRBD2 identical over 14 bases. The CDR3 spans 15 residues. Germline V gene sequence: CDR1 SGHNT, CDR2 YYREEE (reference sequence). With V trimmed by 4 bases and J by 3 bases, 3 bases remained unmatched. The CDR3 DNA reads as TGTGCCAGCAGCCCTGGACTAGCGGGGGGCTACGAGCAGTACTTC. Protein product: CASSPGLAGGYEQYF. Filled out from reference TRBV5-4 and TRBJ2-7, the complete variable domain reads ETGVTQSPTHLIKTRGQQVTLRCSSQSGHNTVSWYQQALGQGPQFIFQYYREEENGRGNFPPRFSGLQFPNYSSELNVNALELDDSALYLCASSPGLAGGYEQYFGPGTRLTVT.

The gene calls are TRBV4-3 and TRBJ2-7; D tentatively reads TRBD1 or TRBD2 (6 bases each). V was pared by 5 bases and J by 2 bases, with 16 bases between. CDR1 and CDR2 (germline): LGHNA, YSLEER. This CDR3 is 15 amino acids long. CDR3 sequence (DNA): TGCGCCAGCAGCGGGGAGGACAGCCCGACCTACGAGCAGTACTTC. The encoded protein is CASSGEDSPTYEQYF.

The chain uses TRBV19 and TRBJ1-4, with 9 bases matching TRBD1. The junction had 6 bases not matched to a gene; V was cut back by 7 bases and J by 6 bases. The CDR3 has 14 residues. CDR1 is LNHDA and CDR2 is SQIVND in the germline V gene (reference sequence). As DNA, the CDR3 is TGTGCCAGTACTCGACAGGGGGTCGATGAAAAACTGTTTTTT. It translates to CASTRQGVDEKLFF.

The chain has TRBV9 and TRBJ2-2, with TRBD2 as a possible D gene (5 bases). The germline gives CDR1 SGDLS, CDR2 YYNGEE. The V end lost 0 bases, the J end lost 5 bases, and 8 bases lay between the germline ends. The CDR3 contains 14 residues. Written as DNA, the CDR3 is TGTGCCAGCAGCGTAGCGGGAAGGACCGGGGAGCTGTTTTTT. Its translation: CASSVAGRTGELFF.

This chain uses TRBV5-6 with TRBJ1-5, with D possibly matching TRBD1 (5 bases). The germline CDR1 and CDR2 sequences are SGHDT and YYEEEE. The CDR3 extends over 14 amino acids. The V end lost 0 bases, the J end lost 6 bases, and 10 bases lay between the germline ends. CDR3 residues: CASSLGGGPQPQHF. The CDR3 bases are TGTGCCAGCAGCTTGGGGGGCGGACCTCAGCCCCAGCATTTT.

This clone was seen a single time. The rearrangement uses TRBV7-8 and TRBJ1-1; unclear D gene. The CDR3 spans 14 residues. Per germline, CDR1 SGHVS and CDR2 FQNEAQ. The ends were cut back, 8 bases at V and 0 bases at J, with 13 bases in the middle. CDR3 sequence (DNA): TGTGCCAGCCTGGCGGCCTACATGAACACTGAAGCTTTCTTT. It codes for CASLAAYMNTEAFF.

The rearrangement joins TRBV28 to TRBJ1-2; D uncertain. CDR3 length equals 13 residues. Trimming removed 5 bases from V and 7 bases from J, with 14 bases in between. The germline gives CDR1 MDHEN, CDR2 SYDVKM. Here the CDR3 reads CASSPPSFGGYTF. The DNA for the CDR3 is TGTGCCAGCAGTCCGCCCTCTTTCGGTGGCTACACCTTC.

The chain uses TRBV6-5 and TRBJ2-5; 8 bases agree with TRBD1. This CDR3 has 14 amino acids. Per the germline V gene, CDR1 is MNHEY and CDR2 is SVGAGI. With 5 bases clipped from V and 5 bases from J, the junction kept 7 bases outside the gene matches. Written as DNA, the CDR3 is TGTGCCAGCAGTCCTATGGACAGGGCCGAGACCCAGTACTTC. Translated: CASSPMDRAETQYF.